The source of this T cell receptor (beta chain) is a study of blood T cells in healthy people across ages. The CDR3 is 17 amino acids. Germline loops: CDR1 DFQATT, CDR2 SNEGSKA (reference sequence). Unmatched junction bases numbered 10, after V lost 1 base and J lost 4 bases. A second PCR, run for roughly 7 to 11 cycles, used a sample-barcoded 5' primer plus a J-beta primer mix. TCRdb redid the calling of the 5' RACE reads with MiXCR, one entry per CDR3 protein. The sample consists of some 1,800,000 distinct CDR3 sequences, approximately 40% of them appearing once. The clonotype was recovered from a human donor in good health. The gene calls are TRBV20-1 and TRBJ2-1; 10 bases match TRBD2. Source material: blood. The DNA for the CDR3 is TGCAGTGCTAGAGTGGAACTAGCGGGGTCGGATTACAATGAGCAGTTCTTC. It translates to CSARVELAGSDYNEQFF.